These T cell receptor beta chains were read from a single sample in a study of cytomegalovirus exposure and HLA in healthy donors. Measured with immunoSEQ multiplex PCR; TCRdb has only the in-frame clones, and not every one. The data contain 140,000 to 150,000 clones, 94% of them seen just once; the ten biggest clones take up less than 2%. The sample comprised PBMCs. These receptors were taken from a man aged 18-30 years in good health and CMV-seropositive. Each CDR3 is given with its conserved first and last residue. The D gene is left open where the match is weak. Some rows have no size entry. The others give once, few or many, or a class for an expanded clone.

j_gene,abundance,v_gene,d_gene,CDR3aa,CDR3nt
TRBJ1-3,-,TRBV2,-,CASRGLGPLFSGNTIYF,TGTGCCAGCAGAGGTCTTGGGCCTCTATTCTCTGGAAACACCATATATTTT
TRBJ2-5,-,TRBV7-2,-,CASSLAPLARQETQYF,TGTGCCAGCAGCTTAGCGCCTCTCGCCAGGCAAGAGACCCAGTACTTC
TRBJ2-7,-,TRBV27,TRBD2,CASSSLPGLAPYEQYF,TGTGCCAGCAGTTCGTTACCGGGACTAGCGCCGTACGAGCAGTACTTC
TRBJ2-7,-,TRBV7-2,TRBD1,CASRRTGTYEQYF,TGTGCCAGTAGACGGACAGGGACCTACGAGCAGTACTTC
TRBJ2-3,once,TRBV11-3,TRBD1,CASSSEDRVEYF,TGTGCCAGCAGCTCGGAGGACAGGGTGGAATATTTT
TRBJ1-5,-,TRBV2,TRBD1,CASSVRGSNQPQHF,TGTGCCAGCAGTGTCAGGGGGAGCAATCAGCCCCAGCATTTT
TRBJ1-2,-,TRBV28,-,CASSLGDHYGYTF,TGTGCCAGCAGTTTGGGAGATCACTATGGCTACACCTTC
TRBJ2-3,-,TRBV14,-,CASSQWEPGTDTQYF,TGTGCCAGCAGCCAATGGGAGCCCGGCACAGATACGCAGTATTTT
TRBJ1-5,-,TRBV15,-,CAAAGGVFQPQHF,TGTGCCGCAGCCGGAGGGGTGTTCCAGCCCCAGCATTTT
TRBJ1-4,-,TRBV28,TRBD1,CASSFPRGPSGEKLFF,TGTGCCAGCAGTTTCCCTAGGGGGCCCTCCGGTGAAAAACTGTTTTTT
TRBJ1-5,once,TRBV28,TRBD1,CASSFGTGFTYSNQPQHF,TGTGCCAGCAGTTTTGGGACAGGATTTACGTATAGCAATCAGCCCCAGCATTTT
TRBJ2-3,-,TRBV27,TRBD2,CASRASGTDTQYF,TGTGCCAGCAGGGCTAGCGGTACAGATACGCAGTATTTT
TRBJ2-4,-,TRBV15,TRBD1,CATSRGGTGENIQYF,TGTGCCACCAGCAGGGGTGGGACAGGGGAGAACATTCAGTACTTC
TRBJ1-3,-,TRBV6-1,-,CASTLDRGTGNTIYF,TGTGCCAGCACCTTAGACAGAGGAACTGGAAACACCATATATTTT
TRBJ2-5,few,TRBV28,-,CASSAPGELKTQYF,TGTGCCAGCAGCGCCCCAGGGGAGTTGAAGACCCAGTACTTC
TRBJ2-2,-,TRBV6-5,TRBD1,CASSYRQGDTGELFF,TGTGCCAGCAGTTACCGACAGGGCGACACCGGGGAGCTGTTTTTT
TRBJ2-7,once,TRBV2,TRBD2,CASSRLAGAVGNEQYF,TGTGCCAGCAGCCGACTAGCGGGAGCGGTTGGGAACGAGCAGTACTTC
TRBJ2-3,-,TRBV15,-,CATSRESSTDTQYF,TGTGCCACCAGCAGAGAGTCGAGCACAGATACGCAGTATTTT
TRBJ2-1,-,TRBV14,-,CASSQVGPEQFF,TGTGCCAGCAGCCAAGTGGGCCCTGAGCAGTTCTTC
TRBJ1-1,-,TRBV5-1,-,CASSQDRLNTEAFF,TGCGCCAGCAGCCAGGACAGACTTAACACTGAAGCTTTCTTT
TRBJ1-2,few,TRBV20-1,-,CSAPPVGGYTF,TGCAGTGCTCCCCCAGTTGGTGGCTACACCTTC
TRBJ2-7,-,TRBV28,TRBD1,CASSLRQGNYEQYF,TGTGCCAGCAGTTTGCGACAGGGGAACTACGAGCAGTACTTC
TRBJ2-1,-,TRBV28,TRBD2,CASHTGLAGVYEQFF,TGTGCCAGCCACACGGGACTAGCGGGAGTCTATGAGCAGTTCTTC
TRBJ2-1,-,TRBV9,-,CASSVGGSPTQEQFF,TGTGCCAGCAGCGTAGGTGGGAGTCCGACCCAAGAGCAGTTCTTC
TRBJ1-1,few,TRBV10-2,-,CASSEEGGGETEAFF,TGCGCCAGCAGTGAAGAGGGAGGGGGAGAGACTGAAGCTTTCTTT
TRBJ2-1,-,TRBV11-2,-,CASRVRGASSYNEQFF,TGTGCCAGCAGGGTCCGAGGCGCGAGCTCCTACAATGAGCAGTTCTTC
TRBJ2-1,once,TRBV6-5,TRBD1,CASSASGQGTDEQFF,TGTGCCAGCAGTGCATCAGGACAGGGTACAGATGAGCAGTTCTTC
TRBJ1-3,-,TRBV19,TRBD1,CARRRTGVSGNTIYF,TGTGCCCGGCGGAGGACAGGGGTTTCTGGAAACACCATATATTTT
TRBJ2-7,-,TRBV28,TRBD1,CASSPQGPSYEQYF,TGTGCCAGCAGTCCACAGGGGCCCTCCTACGAGCAGTACTTC
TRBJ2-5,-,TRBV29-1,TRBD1,CSVAGAGGYQETQYF,TGCAGCGTTGCCGGGGCAGGGGGCTACCAAGAGACCCAGTACTTC
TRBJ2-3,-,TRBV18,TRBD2,CASSPKGLAGKDTQYF,TGTGCCAGCTCACCTAAGGGACTAGCGGGAAAAGATACGCAGTATTTT
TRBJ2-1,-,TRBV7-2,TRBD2,CASSFLAGPGGFF,TGTGCCAGCAGCTTCCTAGCGGGCCCTGGGGGGTTCTTC
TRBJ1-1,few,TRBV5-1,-,CASSVYSAGGTEAFF,TGCGCCAGCAGCGTTTACAGTGCTGGTGGCACTGAAGCTTTCTTT
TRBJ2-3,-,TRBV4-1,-,CASSRLLGTAGRGTDTQYF,TGCGCCAGCAGCCGATTACTCGGGACAGCGGGTAGGGGCACAGATACGCAGTATTTT
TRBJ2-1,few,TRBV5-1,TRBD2,CASMGTSGYNEQFF,TGCGCCAGCATGGGGACTAGTGGGTACAATGAGCAGTTCTTC
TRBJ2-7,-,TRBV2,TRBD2,CASSAPPSGITYEQYF,TGTGCCAGCAGTGCCCCCCCTAGCGGGATCACCTACGAGCAGTACTTC
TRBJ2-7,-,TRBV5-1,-,CASSLQSPGNPHEQYF,TGCGCCAGCAGCTTGCAGTCTCCCGGGAATCCCCACGAGCAGTACTTC
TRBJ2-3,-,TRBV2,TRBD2,CASSRLAGDTTQYF,TGTGCCAGCAGTCGGCTAGCGGGAGATACTACGCAGTATTTT
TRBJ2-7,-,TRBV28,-,CASSDSGTNSYEQYF,TGTGCCAGCAGCGATAGTGGGACAAACTCCTACGAGCAGTACTTC
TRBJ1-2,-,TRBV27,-,CASSPDLGDGYTF,TGTGCCAGCAGTCCCGACCTGGGAGATGGCTACACCTTC
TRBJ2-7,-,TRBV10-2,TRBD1,CASSLVLRGLYEQYF,TGCGCCAGCTCCCTGGTCCTCAGGGGGCTCTACGAGCAGTACTTC
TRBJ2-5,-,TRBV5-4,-,CASSIGQQETQYF,TGTGCCAGCAGCATCGGACAGCAAGAGACCCAGTACTTC
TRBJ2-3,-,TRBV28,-,CASSSLALVVDTQYF,TGTGCCAGCAGCTCTCTAGCGCTTGTGGTAGATACGCAGTATTTT
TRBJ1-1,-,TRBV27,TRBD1,CASRGRQGAETEAFF,TGTGCCAGCCGGGGCAGACAGGGGGCTGAGACTGAAGCTTTCTTT
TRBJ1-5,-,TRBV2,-,CASSGRQKSYQPQHF,TGTGCCAGCAGCGGTAGACAGAAGTCCTATCAGCCCCAGCATTTT
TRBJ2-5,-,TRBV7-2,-,CASSLMVQRLIGETQYF,TGTGCCAGCAGCTTAATGGTCCAGCGTCTCATTGGGGAGACCCAGTACTTC
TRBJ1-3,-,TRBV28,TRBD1,CASSLGAGQGALFGNTIYF,TGTGCCAGCAGTTTAGGGGCTGGACAGGGGGCTCTATTTGGAAACACCATATATTTT
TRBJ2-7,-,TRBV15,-,CATRTKALEEQYF,TGTGCCACCAGGACTAAGGCTTTGGAAGAGCAGTACTTC
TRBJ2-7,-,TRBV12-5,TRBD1,CASGSDRGREQYF,TGTGCTAGTGGCTCTGACAGGGGGCGCGAGCAGTACTTC
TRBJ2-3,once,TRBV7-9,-,CASSRGDFGDTQYF,TGTGCCAGCAGCCGTGGGGACTTCGGGGATACGCAGTATTTT
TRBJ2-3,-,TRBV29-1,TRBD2,CSVAGGRGADTQYF,TGCAGCGTTGCTGGGGGGAGGGGCGCAGATACGCAGTATTTT
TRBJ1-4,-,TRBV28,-,CVPSNEKLFF,TGTGTTCCCTCTAATGAAAAACTGTTTTTT
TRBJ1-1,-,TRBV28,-,CASSLTPGAGNTEAFF,TGTGCCAGCAGTTTGACCCCAGGAGCGGGGAACACTGAAGCTTTCTTT